The 25 T cell receptor beta chains below were found in one sample sequenced in a study of blood T cell repertoires in COVID-19. Repertoires were generated with immunoSEQ multiplex PCR, while TCRdb's copy carries only in-frame clones and drops some. The sample lists over 100,000 clones, more than 85% occurring once. What was sequenced was peripheral blood. The receptors derive from a human donor with acute or convalescent COVID-19. The donor label of this sample is uncertain.

This rearrangement joins TRBV7-2 to TRBJ2-1, with D perhaps matching TRBD2 (6 bases). Germline CDR1 and CDR2: SGHTA and FQGNSA. V gave up 1 base and J gave up 11 bases, with 21 bases separating them. The CDR3 totals 16 residues. The CDR3: CASSLVGGGSGVQQFF. The CDR3, as DNA: TGTGCCAGCAGCTTAGTGGGTGGGGGTAGCGGAGTACAGCAGTTCTTC.

V is TRBV11-2 and J is TRBJ2-1, with 13 bases fitting TRBD2. Trimming removed 4 bases from V and 7 bases from J; junction bases left unmatched: 4. This CDR3 has 15 residues. Germline V gives CDR1 SGHAT, CDR2 FQNNGV. The CDR3 nucleotides read TGTGCCAGCAGCTCTCAGGGACTAGCGGGGAATGAGCAGTTCTTC. It specifies CASSSQGLAGNEQFF.

The gene calls are TRBV3-1 (or the pseudogene TRBV3-2) and TRBJ1-3, with 7 bases identical to TRBD1. Germline values: CDR1 LGHDT, CDR2 YNNKEL (reference sequence). The CDR3 contains 16 residues. Trimming cost V 1 base and J 9 bases; bases outside gene matches: 12. The CDR3 nucleotides read TGTGCCAGCAGCCAAGTACCGGGACAGAGTATAGCCACCATATATTTT. Amino acids: CASSQVPGQSIATIYF.

The rearrangement uses TRBV18 and TRBJ2-7, with D possibly TRBD1 on 6 matching bases. This CDR3 spans 17 amino acids. V was pared by 5 bases and J by 3 bases, with 23 bases between. The V gene's germline CDR1 is KGHSH and CDR2 LQKENI. The CDR3: CASSTSSRGRSLYEQYF. The CDR3 bases are TGTGCCAGCTCAACTAGTTCCAGGGGAAGGAGCCTCTACGAGCAGTACTTC.

This clone was seen just once. V and J are TRBV28 and TRBJ1-2; D unclear. The ends were cut back, 6 bases at V and 4 bases at J, with 9 bases in the middle. Germline loops: CDR1 MDHEN, CDR2 SYDVKM. The CDR3 has 12 residues. This CDR3 reads CASSPAGYGYTF. For the CDR3, the DNA is TGTGCCAGCAGCCCCGCGGGCTATGGCTACACCTTC.

This rearrangement joins TRBV24-1 to TRBJ2-7, with 11 nucleotides matching TRBD1. V trimming: 3 bases; J trimming: 4 bases; junction bases outside the gene matches: 4. CDR3 length: 15 amino acids. Germline V lookup: CDR1 KGHDR, CDR2 SFDVKD. CDR3 sequence: CATSDPGQGAYEQYF. CDR3 bases: TGTGCCACCAGTGATCCCGGACAGGGGGCTTACGAGCAGTACTTC.

V usage is TRBV7-2 and J usage is TRBJ2-5; D may be TRBD2 (5 bases). Trimming stripped 1 base from V and 2 bases from J, with 8 bases between. The length of the CDR3 is 14 residues. CDR1 is SGHTA, CDR2 FQGNSA, per germline. CDR3 sequence: CASSLVRTQETQYF. The DNA for the CDR3 is TGTGCCAGCAGCTTAGTGAGGACTCAAGAGACCCAGTACTTC.

This clone was picked up a small number of times. J is TRBJ1-2 and V is TRBV10-3; tentative D call: TRBD1 (5 bases). V lost 2 bases and J lost 4, with 11 bases in between. Germline loops: CDR1 ENHRY, CDR2 SYGVKD. The CDR3 consists of 14 residues. The CDR3 region is CAISEQGRSYGYTF. The CDR3 nucleotides are TGTGCCATCAGTGAGCAGGGAAGGAGCTATGGCTACACCTTC.

V is TRBV27 and J is TRBJ1-4; TRBD1 is a possible D gene (5 bases). V was clipped by 6 bases and J by 0 bases, with 11 bases between them. Germline lookup yields CDR1 MNHEY and CDR2 SMNVEV (reference sequence). CDR3 length: 15 residues. The CDR3 reads CASSRQFATNEKLFF. In DNA, the CDR3 is TGTGCCAGCAGCAGACAGTTTGCAACTAATGAAAAACTGTTTTTT.

The rearrangement joins TRBV18 to TRBJ2-1; tentatively, D is TRBD1 (8 bases). V was trimmed by 6 bases and J by 2 bases, leaving 23 bases between them. Germline lookup yields CDR1 KGHSH and CDR2 LQKENI. The CDR3 is 18 amino acids. As DNA, the CDR3 is TGTGCCAGCTCCACGGACAGGGAGGGGTATGGGACCTACAATGAGCAGTTCTTC. This codes for CASSTDREGYGTYNEQFF.

V is TRBV6-4 and J is TRBJ2-2; D uncertain. CDR1 is MRHNA and CDR2 is SNTAGT in the germline V gene. The CDR3 has 14 residues. V gave up 5 bases and J gave up 4 bases, with 11 bases separating them. CDR3 sequence: CASSLYYLTGELFF. The CDR3 DNA reads TGTGCCAGCAGTTTATACTACCTCACCGGGGAGCTGTTTTTT.

The chain combines TRBV18 with TRBJ1-4, with TRBD1 matching over 8 bases. The CDR3 runs to 16 residues. With 4 bases clipped from V and 2 bases from J, the junction kept 6 bases outside the gene matches. CDR1 and CDR2 from the germline V gene are KGHSH and LQKENI. The CDR3 DNA sequence: TGTGCCAGCTCACTCGGACAGGGAGGGACTAATGAAAAACTGTTTTTT. It is translated as CASSLGQGGTNEKLFF.

This chain uses TRBV4-3 with TRBJ2-1, with TRBD2 identical over 7 bases. The trim removed 1 base at V and 7 bases at J, leaving 10 bases unmatched. The germline CDR1 and CDR2 sequences are LGHNA and YSLEER. The CDR3 covers 16 residues. The CDR3, as DNA: TGCGCCAGCAGCCAAGTTGCGGGAGCTCTAGGGAATGAGCAGTTCTTC. Protein: CASSQVAGALGNEQFF.

V is TRBV5-1 and J is TRBJ1-2; 7 bases fit TRBD1. The CDR3 covers 14 residues. Germline V gene data show CDR1 as SGHRS and CDR2 as YFSETQ. The V segment lost 4 bases and the J segment 0 bases; nucleotides outside the gene matches: 3. The CDR3 protein is CASSRDSPNYGYTF. CDR3 DNA: TGCGCCAGCAGCCGGGACAGTCCTAACTATGGCTACACCTTC. Variable domain in full (rest from reference TRBV5-1 and TRBJ1-2): KAGVTQTPRYLIKTRGQQVTLSCSPISGHRSVSWYQQTPGQGLQFLFEYFSETQRNKGNFPGRFSGRQFSNSRSEMNVSTLELGDSALYLCASSRDSPNYGYTFGSGTRLTVV.

This clone came up a few times. The chain combines TRBV7-3 with TRBJ2-6; a weak D match, TRBD2 (5 bases). The CDR3 contains 15 residues. The V gene's germline CDR1 is SGHTA and CDR2 FQGTGA. The germline V and J ends were trimmed by 5 bases and 0 bases, with 8 bases remaining between them. The CDR3 region is CASSIEGSGANVLTF. For the CDR3, the DNA is TGTGCCAGCAGCATAGAGGGCTCTGGGGCCAACGTCCTGACTTTC.

This clone has just one count. The CDR3 is CASSLMDSSYNSPLHF. Written as DNA, the CDR3 is TGTGCCAGCAGCTTAATGGACAGCTCCTATAATTCACCCCTCCACTTT. V usage is TRBV7-2 and J usage is TRBJ1-6, with a weak D call TRBD1 (6 bases). Per germline, CDR1 SGHTA and CDR2 FQGNSA. V lost 2 bases, J lost 0 bases, and 8 bases lay in between. The CDR3 length is 16 residues.

The J gene is TRBJ2-1, the V gene TRBV19, with D unresolved. The CDR3 length is 14 residues. V was pared by 3 bases and J by 4 bases, with 10 bases between. Germline-derived CDR1 and CDR2 are LNHDA and SQIVND (reference sequence). The CDR3 nucleotides are TGTGCCAGTAGTATCTCTTGGCGGTACAATGAGCAGTTCTTC. This codes for CASSISWRYNEQFF.

This sequence joins TRBV28 and TRBJ1-1, with 7 bases lining up with TRBD1. The CDR3 loop spans 15 amino acids. V was clipped by 7 bases and J by 1 base; unmatched bases: 9. The germline V gene has CDR1 MDHEN and CDR2 SYDVKM. This chain's CDR3 is CASTPPEGANTEAFF. In nucleotides, the CDR3 is TGTGCCAGCACCCCCCCGGAGGGGGCGAACACTGAAGCTTTCTTT.

In its sample, this clone was seen once. The V gene is TRBV28, the J gene TRBJ2-2; 8 nucleotides align to TRBD1. The CDR3 contains 16 residues. Unmatched junction bases numbered 9, after V lost 3 bases and J lost 6 bases. Germline V gene data show CDR1 as MDHEN and CDR2 as SYDVKM. The CDR3 spells CASSFRSGGLSGELFF. DNA of the CDR3: TGTGCCAGCAGTTTTCGGTCAGGGGGCTTATCCGGGGAGCTGTTTTTT.

This chain uses TRBV27 with TRBJ2-1, with D perhaps TRBD1 (5 bases). V was clipped by 4 bases and J by 1 base, with 11 bases between them. The CDR3 spans 15 residues. CDR1 MNHEY and CDR2 SMNVEV come from the germline V gene (reference sequence). The CDR3 DNA reads TGTGCCAGCAGTTCACCAGACAGTTCCTACAATGAGCAGTTCTTC. Its protein product is CASSSPDSSYNEQFF.

The V gene is TRBV2, the J gene TRBJ1-6; possibly TRBD1 for D (5 bases). Deletions cut 7 bases from V and 10 bases from J, with 11 bases between. CDR3 length: 12 residues. Germline CDR1 reads SNHLY; CDR2 reads FYNNEI. CDR3 coding DNA: TGTGCCAGCATGCCAGGGAACTCACCCCTCCACTTT. Translation gives CASMPGNSPLHF.

The rearrangement joins TRBV30 to TRBJ2-4; D is unclear. The germline V gene has CDR1 GTSNPN and CDR2 SVGIG (reference sequence). The V end was cut by 0 bases, the J end by 0 bases, with 18 bases between. This CDR3 spans 18 amino acids. The CDR3 here is CAWSVRGERKLAKNIQYF. In nucleotides, the CDR3 is TGTGCCTGGAGTGTACGAGGCGAAAGGAAACTAGCCAAAAACATTCAGTACTTC. Full variable domain (missing parts from reference TRBV30 and TRBJ2-4): SQTIHQWPATLVQPVGSPLSLECTVEGTSNPNLYWYRQAAGRGLQLLFYSVGIGQISSEVPQNLSASRPQDRQFILSSKKLLLSDSGFYLCAWSVRGERKLAKNIQYFGAGTRLSVL.

V and J are TRBV20-1 and TRBJ2-5, with D possibly TRBD2 on 5 matching bases. Germline V gene data show CDR1 as DFQATT and CDR2 as SNEGSKA (reference sequence). The CDR3 is 11 residues long. V lost 8 bases and J lost 5, with 12 bases in between. This chain's CDR3 is CSLSRGETQYF. Written as DNA, the CDR3 is TGCAGTTTATCCAGAGGGGAGACCCAGTACTTC.

The chain carries TRBV6-2 or TRBV6-3 and TRBJ1-2; weak D call: TRBD1 (6 bases). The CDR3 spans 17 residues. The germline V gene has CDR1 MNHEY and CDR2 SVGEGT. V was pared by 5 bases and J by 0 bases, with 19 bases between. The CDR3 loop is CASSPRGQWIANYGYTF. CDR3 sequence (DNA): TGTGCCAGCAGTCCGCGCGGACAGTGGATAGCTAACTATGGCTACACCTTC.

The CDR3, as DNA: TGTGCCTTCTCGGAGTGGCTCCTCACTGAAGCTTTCTTT. Encoded protein: CAFSEWLLTEAFF. J is TRBJ1-1 and V is TRBV30; D remains unclear. The length of the CDR3 is 13 residues. Germline V gene sequence: CDR1 GTSNPN, CDR2 SVGIG (reference sequence). V dropped 7 bases and J dropped 4 bases, with 16 bases sitting between them.